These 24 T cell receptor beta chains were sequenced from one sample in a study of blood T cells in healthy people across ages. Using a J-beta primer mix together with a sample-barcoded 5' primer, a second PCR was run for roughly 6 to 12 cycles. TCRdb ran MiXCR on the 5' RACE reads and lists one entry per CDR3 protein. The repertoire includes approximately 800,000 distinct CDR3 sequences, 40% to 65% of them detected once, and approximately 41% sits in the top ten. The sample consisted of blood. These receptors came from an elderly man in good health.

The genes are TRBV7-6 and TRBJ2-4, with D possibly being TRBD1 or TRBD2 (5 bases each). The last part of the DNA fits TRBJ2-7 better; the J call may be wrong. Looked up from germline, CDR1 is SGHVS and CDR2 is FNYEAQ. This CDR3 region has 14 residues. The CDR3 DNA reads TGTGCCAGCAGCTTCGGGACCAGCGCCCACGAGCAGTACTTC. Translating gives CASSFGTSAHEQYF.

This clonotype was observed a single time. The J gene is TRBJ1-2, the V gene TRBV4-1, with D possibly matching TRBD1 (5 bases). The V gene lost 1 base and the J gene lost 7 bases, with 10 bases spanning the gap. Germline CDR1 is MGHRA and CDR2 is YSYEKL. This CDR3 comprises 13 residues. In DNA, the CDR3 is TGCGCCAGCAGCCAAGTCCTGGGGACTGGCTACACCTTC. Its translation is CASSQVLGTGYTF.

V and J are TRBV5-1 and TRBJ2-7; 8 bases agree with TRBD1. Germline CDR1 and CDR2: SGHRS and YFSETQ. V lost 5 bases and J lost 7; bases outside the gene matches: 17. The CDR3 has 16 residues. The CDR3 nucleotides read TGCGCCAGCAGACCTCATTCGGACAGGGTAAAGTGGGAGCAGTACTTC. It translates to CASRPHSDRVKWEQYF.

The chain is built from TRBV29-1 and TRBJ2-7, with 7 bases aligning to TRBD2. The V segment lost 4 bases and the J segment 2 bases; nucleotides outside the gene matches: 8. The CDR3 is 14 residues long. CDR1 SQVTM and CDR2 ANQGSEA come from the germline V gene. This CDR3 reads CSVGGGLEAYEQYF. In nucleotides, the CDR3 is TGCAGCGTTGGGGGGGGACTTGAGGCCTACGAGCAGTACTTC.

V gene TRBV2 combines with J gene TRBJ2-4, with TRBD2 matching 7 bases. Germline CDR1 and CDR2: SNHLY and FYNNEI. The CDR3 has 16 amino acids. V lost 1 base, J lost 5 bases, and 8 bases stayed unmatched. The CDR3 DNA reads TGTGCCAGCAGTGAAGTAGGACCAGCGGGGCAAAACATTCAGTACTTC. It translates to CASSEVGPAGQNIQYF.

The chain carries TRBV20-1 and TRBJ2-7, with no clear D. V was cut by 2 bases and J by 2 bases, with 13 bases left in between. Germline V gene sequence: CDR1 DFQATT, CDR2 SNEGSKA (reference sequence). This CDR3 region has 14 residues. The CDR3 loop is CSARPYGSTYEQYF. The CDR3 DNA sequence: TGCAGTGCTAGACCTTACGGGTCAACCTACGAGCAGTACTTC.

This chain joins TRBV28 and TRBJ2-3; a weak D match, TRBD2 (6 bases). The ends were cut back, 7 bases at V and 8 bases at J, with 16 bases in the middle. The V gene's germline CDR1 is MDHEN and CDR2 SYDVKM. CDR3 length: 13 residues. For the CDR3, the DNA is TGTGCCAGCACCCGGGGGAGCGGAGGTACGCAGTATTTT. Translated, it gives CASTRGSGGTQYF.

To note about this clonotype: Since a much larger clone is just one base distant, this may be a read error. The chain carries TRBV5-1 and TRBJ2-1; 12 nucleotides align to TRBD2. This CDR3 spans 14 amino acids. The V gene end was trimmed by 4 bases and the J gene end by 12 bases; junction bases not matched to a gene: 8. The germline gives CDR1 SGHRS, CDR2 YFSETQ. The CDR3 is CASSPLTSGGPQFF. CDR3 in DNA: TGCGCCAGCAGCCCCTTGACTAGCGGGGGCCCGCAGTTCTTC. Variable domain in full (rest from reference TRBV5-1 and TRBJ2-1): KAGVTQTPRYLIKTRGQQVTLSCSPISGHRSVSWYQQTPGQGLQFLFEYFSETQRNKGNFPGRFSGRQFSNSRSEMNVSTLELGDSALYLCASSPLTSGGPQFFGPGTRLTVL.

The V call is TRBV28, the J call TRBJ2-1; no clear D gene. Per germline, CDR1 MDHEN and CDR2 SYDVKM. V was trimmed by 5 bases and J by 10 bases, leaving 9 bases between them. There are 11 residues in the CDR3. Here the CDR3 DNA reads TGTGCCAGCAGTGGCTACACAGAGCAGTTCTTC. This translates into CASSGYTEQFF. Using reference TRBV28 and TRBJ2-1 for the parts outside the CDR3, the full variable domain is DVKVTQSSRYLVKRTGEKVFLECVQDMDHENMFWYRQDPGLGLRLIYFSYDVKMKEKGDIPEGYSVSREKKERFSLILESASTNQTSMYLCASSGYTEQFFGPGTRLTVL.

V is TRBV12-3 or TRBV12-4 and J is TRBJ1-5, with D uncertain. Between the trimmed V and J ends, which lost 5 bases and 6 bases, there was a span of 11 bases. This CDR3 contains 13 residues. The CDR3, as DNA: TGTGCCAGCAGTGTCCAGGAAAGTCAGCCCCAGCATTTT. As protein: CASSVQESQPQHF.

The V gene is TRBV5-5, the J gene TRBJ2-1; D remains unclear. The CDR3 sequence is 16 residues long. V was clipped by 0 bases and J by 6 bases, with 16 bases between them. Germline V lookup: CDR1 SGHKS, CDR2 YYEKEE (reference sequence). The CDR3: CASSLAIGLGGNEQFF. As DNA, the CDR3 is TGTGCCAGCAGCTTGGCCATAGGTCTAGGCGGCAATGAGCAGTTCTTC.

This clonotype has a handful of counts. The rearrangement links TRBV10-2 to TRBJ2-5; TRBD1 matches 8 bases. Germline CDR1 WSHSY, CDR2 SAAADI. V was pared by 4 bases and J by 2 bases, with 6 bases of the junction left unmatched. The CDR3 covers 15 residues. The CDR3 region is CASSGLGQVQETQYF. CDR3 nucleotides: TGCGCCAGCAGTGGCCTGGGACAGGTTCAAGAGACCCAGTACTTC.

V and J are TRBV2 and TRBJ2-4; D is tentatively TRBD1 or TRBD2 (6 bases each). The end of the DNA fits TRBJ2-7 better, so the J call may be wrong. CDR3 size: 13 residues. The germline V gene has CDR1 SNHLY and CDR2 FYNNEI. CDR3: CASVRGPGYEQYF. The CDR3 nucleotides are TGTGCCAGCGTCCGGGGGCCGGGATACGAGCAGTACTTC.

The V gene is TRBV29-1, the J gene TRBJ2-1, with 9 bases aligning to TRBD1. With 6 bases clipped from V and 6 bases from J, the junction kept 3 bases outside the gene matches. Germline loops: CDR1 SQVTM, CDR2 ANQGSEA. This CDR3 is 12 amino acids long. The CDR3, as DNA: TGCAGCGTACGGACAGGGGTCAATGAGCAGTTCTTC. It yields the protein CSVRTGVNEQFF.

This clonotype has a handful of counts. A read error may account for a junction end that differs from germline. The V and J genes are TRBV5-1 and TRBJ2-3, with 8 bases fitting TRBD1. The CDR3 is 12 amino acids. Germline V CDR1 and CDR2: SGHRS, YFSETQ. CDR3 nucleotides: TGTGCCAGCAGCTTGGACAGGGACACGCAGTATTTT. Its translation: CASSLDRDTQYF.

As for this clonotype: The junction departs from germline at one end; a sequencing error may be responsible. This chain uses TRBV4-1 with TRBJ2-1, with 8 bases identical to TRBD2. Germline CDR1 and CDR2: MGHRA and YSYEKL. The CDR3 is 16 residues long. The CDR3 DNA reads TGCGCCAGCAGCCAAGATGCATTAGCGGGGCCTAATGTGCAGTTCTTC. Its protein product is CASSQDALAGPNVQFF.

The V gene is TRBV10-1, the J gene TRBJ1-2; D remains unclear. CDR3 length: 13 residues. V lost 6 bases to trimming and J lost 3 bases, with 11 bases between them. In germline, CDR1 is WNHNN, CDR2 SYGVQD (reference sequence). The CDR3 sequence: CASSQMPDYGYTF. The CDR3, as DNA: TGCGCCAGCAGCCAGATGCCGGACTATGGCTACACCTTC.

The chain couples TRBV7-9 to TRBJ2-1, with a tentative D call TRBD2 (6 bases). The germline V gene has CDR1 SEHNR and CDR2 FQNEAQ (reference sequence). The CDR3 contains 14 residues. Trimming removed 6 bases at V and 13 bases at J, with 22 bases between. The CDR3 reads CASSRDPHRETQFF. In DNA form, the CDR3 reads TGTGCCAGCAGTCGGGACCCGCACCGGGAGACCCAGTTCTTC.

V and J are TRBV7-2 and TRBJ2-5; 10 bases match TRBD2. CDR1 is SGHTA, CDR2 FQGNSA, per germline. The length of the CDR3 is 16 residues. V lost 0 bases, J lost 4 bases, and 5 bases stayed unmatched. CDR3: CASSLARTSGGETQYF. In nucleotides, the CDR3 is TGTGCCAGCAGCTTAGCCCGGACTAGCGGCGGAGAGACCCAGTACTTC.

This clonotype was detected only a few times. This chain links TRBV28 with TRBJ2-3, with D perhaps matching TRBD1 (5 bases). Between the trimmed V and J ends, which lost 6 bases and 2 bases, there was a span of 18 bases. CDR1 and CDR2 (germline): MDHEN, SYDVKM. The length of the CDR3 is 16 residues. The CDR3 sequence is CASRPLDMEFTDTQYF. The DNA for the CDR3 is TGTGCCAGCAGGCCCCTGGACATGGAGTTCACAGATACGCAGTATTTT.

The chain joins TRBV20-1 to TRBJ2-5; 7 bases map to TRBD2. After removal of 5 bases from V and 5 bases from J, the junction contained 8 bases not matched to a gene. Germline V CDR1 and CDR2: DFQATT, SNEGSKA (reference sequence). This CDR3 comprises 13 residues. The CDR3 loop is CSAPRGSGETQYF. The DNA for the CDR3 is TGCAGTGCTCCCCGCGGGAGCGGGGAGACCCAGTACTTC.

The chain uses TRBV28 and TRBJ2-3; D may be TRBD2 (6 bases). In germline, CDR1 is MDHEN, CDR2 SYDVKM. The germline V and J ends were trimmed by 8 bases and 2 bases, with 20 bases remaining between them. CDR3 length equals 16 residues. The CDR3 DNA follows: TGTGCCAGCCGATCGGTTGGGGAGGCGCTCACAGATACGCAGTATTTT. This codes for CASRSVGEALTDTQYF.

V is TRBV12-3 or TRBV12-4 and J is TRBJ1-3; the D is unclear. The CDR3 has 14 amino acids. Trimming took 2 bases from V and 3 from J, leaving 8 bases between them. The CDR3 reads CASSLSLLGNTIYF. CDR3 coding DNA: TGTGCCAGCAGTTTATCGCTGCTTGGAAACACCATATATTTT.

J is TRBJ2-6 and V is TRBV6-5; no clear D gene. The CDR3 has 14 residues. The V and J ends lost 10 bases and 0 bases respectively, with 10 bases between them. The germline V gene encodes CDR1 MNHEY and CDR2 SVGAGI. The CDR3 coding sequence is TGTGCCACCTCAGGCTCCTCTGGGGCCAACGTCCTGACTTTC. It encodes CATSGSSGANVLTF.